The source of this T cell receptor beta chain is a study of blood T cell repertoires in COVID-19. Whole-study context: Both acute and convalescent COVID-19 samples were obtained from the United States, Italy and Spain. PBMCs, B-cell-depleted T cells, or T cells were the source of the cDNA or gDNA that made up the material.

In the authors' workflow: Amplifying reference gene primers gave estimates of nucleated cell counts. Sequencing was performed with immunoSEQ multiplex PCR; in TCRdb, only in-frame clones are kept and a portion is missing. The D gene and trimming were derived from the DNA, and the V and J assignments and clone size from that table. The table lists approximately 110,000 clones, approximately 85% of them singletons, with less than 1.5% in the top ten. Germline V gives CDR1 MNHNY, CDR2 SVGAGI (reference sequence). CDR3 length: 21 amino acids. J was trimmed by 6 bases and V by 8 bases; bases with no gene match: 22.

The V and J genes are TRBV6-6 and TRBJ2-2; 15 positions match TRBD2. Input material: peripheral blood. This clonotype originated in a man aged 40-49 years with acute or convalescent COVID-19. In DNA form, the CDR3 reads TGTGCCAGCCGCCGATTTGGGGGCGGACTAGCGGGAGGGCCGTCGGCCGGGGAGCTGTTTTTT. Translating it yields CASRRFGGGLAGGPSAGELFF.